This TCR beta chain was identified during a study of OX40 agonist ivuxolimab in advanced cancers. In the study overall: Cohort: approximately 79% men, mean age roughly 60, aged about 20 to 79. Study-level findings and limits: With doses of 0.1 to 3.0 mg/kg, CD4+ and CD8+ blood T cells had undergone clonal expansion by week 6.

No patient had autoimmune disease or received systemic immunosuppression. Drawing of blood for sampling happened at baseline, at cycle 4 day 1, and at cycle 7 day 1. On this clone itself: Its antigen remains unknown.

The method was immunoSEQ multiplex PCR; TCRdb's version includes in-frame clones alone and lacks a portion of them. The data show 80,000 to 95,000 clones, about 90% seen once. Germline V gene sequence: CDR1 MGHRA, CDR2 YSYEKL. This CDR3 contains 14 residues. V was cut by 4 bases and J by 5 bases, with 15 bases left in between. This chain uses TRBV4-1 with TRBJ2-7; maybe TRBD1 (8 bases). This TCR came from an adult with an advanced solid tumor such as melanoma, head and neck, liver or kidney cancer. The starting material was CD4+ or CD8+ T cells sorted from blood, obtained in a trial of the OX40 agonist ivuxolimab. CDR3 protein: CASSPRTGRDEQYF. CDR3 in DNA: TGCGCCAGCAGCCCCCGGACAGGGAGGGACGAGCAGTACTTC.